The source of this T cell receptor (beta chain) is a study of human T cells and chemical hapten exposure. The wider study: For the approximately 25-week duration of the study, patients were given weekly doses of diphenylcyclopropenone on the scalp.

This clonotype was picked up a small number of times. CDR3 length equals 14 residues. Germline V gene lookup returns CDR1 SQVTM and CDR2 ANQGSEA. The junction had 7 bases not matched to a gene; V was cut back by 8 bases and J by 6 bases. MiXCR, run by TCRdb on the RACE reads, gives a single entry per CDR3 protein. The table has more than 85,000 distinct CDR3 sequences, less than 35% seen once; the top ten hold roughly 2.5%. Time point defined: patch test 3, about 24 weeks after DPC sensitization. The treatment here: therapeutic diphenylcyclopropenone sensitization with weekly scalp DPC. The sequencing used whole blood, collected in connection with sensitization to the hapten diphenylcyclopropenone (DPC). The chain couples TRBV29-1 to TRBJ2-3; 14 positions match TRBD2. This sequence was found in a man aged 35 to 55 with alopecia areata. Some clones in this sample may be carry-over from other donors' samples. CDR3 in DNA: TGCAGCCTGAGGACTAGCGGGAGGATGGATACGCAGTATTTT. Translation gives CSLRTSGRMDTQYF.